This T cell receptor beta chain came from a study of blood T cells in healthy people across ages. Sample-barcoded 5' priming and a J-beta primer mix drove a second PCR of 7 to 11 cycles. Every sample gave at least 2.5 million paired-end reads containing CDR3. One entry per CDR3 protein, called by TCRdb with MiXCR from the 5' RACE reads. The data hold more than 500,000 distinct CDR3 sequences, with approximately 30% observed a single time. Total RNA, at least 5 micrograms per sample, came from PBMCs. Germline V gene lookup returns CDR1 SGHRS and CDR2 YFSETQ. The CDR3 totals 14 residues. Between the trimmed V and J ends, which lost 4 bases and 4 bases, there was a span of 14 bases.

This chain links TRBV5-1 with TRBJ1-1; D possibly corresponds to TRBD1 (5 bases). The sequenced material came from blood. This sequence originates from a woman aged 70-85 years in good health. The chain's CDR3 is CASSLDTSPTEAFF. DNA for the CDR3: TGCGCCAGCAGCCTGGACACCTCACCCACTGAAGCTTTCTTT.